This T cell receptor beta chain was identified during a study of cytomegalovirus exposure and HLA in healthy donors (dated by TCRdb to about 2017). About the investigation overall: According to a later analysis, one platform produced both the approximately 110 validation repertoires and the approximately 600 repertoires of the first cohort. Besides the first cohort of roughly 660 subjects, a separate validation cohort made up of 120 different subjects was used. The study combined high-throughput TCR immunosequencing, statistical association of individual TCRs with disease status, and machine learning to predict cytomegalovirus infection status. The study was designed to test whether signatures of past pathogen exposure could be identified by cataloging public T cell receptors.

Concerning this clone itself: Its antigen target is currently unknown. Qualities for individual bases were not recorded, and no much larger clone is one base off.

Overall results and qualifications from the work: Three of the identified cytomegalovirus-associated TCR beta chains were confirmed in vitro to be specific for cytomegalovirus antigens. Of the cluster scores, roughly 95% were above 0 in a later analysis, which found that TCRs clustered in the first cohort also tended to co-occur in the 120 or so validation repertoires. Most TCR sequences were observed very rarely across donors, whereas some public TCRs were present in many individuals. Cytomegalovirus status was reported to be diagnosed by the classifier with high specificity and sensitivity in both the original and validation cohorts. The study listed 150 to 200 TCR beta chains as associated with cytomegalovirus. The validation cohort had no HLA typing available for a later analysis, so co-occurrence within that cohort was assessed over all 130 or so repertoires. The authors suggested that the approach could potentially be extended to other disease states and immunological phenotypes.

The method behind the library was the immunoSEQ multiplex PCR assay. For the original study's pipeline: A statistical classification framework was built for diagnosing cytomegalovirus status from the catalog of TCR beta chain sequences. As stored in TCRdb, this immuneACCESS dataset retains in-frame rearrangements with V and J assigned. A fraction of the clones does not appear; measured against another copy, unresolved V genes explain less than half of the discrepancy, and the remainder lacks a known reason. From that table come the V and J calls and clone size; the DNA was used to work out D and trimming. The sample table shows 200,000 to 250,000 clones, and around four fifths are seen once. The ten largest make up roughly 13% of the sample. From the germline V gene, CDR1 is SGHVS and CDR2 is FNYEAQ. There are 13 amino acids in the CDR3, from cysteine to phenylalanine inclusive. Only the CDR3 region is kept as DNA, spanning 39 bases read in frame from base 1. V loses 9 bases of germline sequence and J loses 1 base, and the interval between the two ends is 12 bases.

Separate from the roughly 660-subject first cohort, the validation cohort of 90 to 150 subjects was the group to which the donors belonged. The sample was PBMCs. Recombination joined TRBV7-6 with TRBJ1-1; the D gene lacks a confident call. The clonotype comes from a woman aged 25 to 39 in good health and CMV-seropositive. CDR3 protein: CASTGQENTEAFF. The sequenced DNA is TGTGCCAGTACCGGGCAGGAGAACACTGAAGCTTTCTTT.